Below are 32 T cell receptor beta chains sequenced from a single sample in a study of PD-L1 blockade in urothelial cancer. The time point here: pretreatment peripheral blood. TCRdb's copy holds only in-frame clones and misses some; the assay was immunoSEQ multiplex PCR. Counted here are approximately 70,000 clones, about 83% occurring once; the ten biggest clones make up roughly 9.2%. The sample in question was PBMCs, obtained around atezolizumab (anti-PD-L1) treatment. All receptors come from a woman between 65 and 79 years old with urothelial cancer.

The gene calls are TRBV5-1 and TRBJ2-5; perhaps TRBD1 as D (7 bases). The V gene's germline CDR1 is SGHRS and CDR2 YFSETQ. Trimming cost V 2 bases and J 4 bases, with 12 bases left between them. CDR3 length: 14 residues. The CDR3 coding sequence is TGCGCCAGCAGCTTAGGACAGGAGGGAGAGACCCAGTACTTC. Protein: CASSLGQEGETQYF.

V usage is TRBV6-1 and J usage is TRBJ2-5, with D possibly matching TRBD2 (5 bases). The CDR3 extends over 14 amino acids. The germline V and J ends were trimmed by 6 bases and 5 bases, with 16 bases remaining between them. Germline lookup yields CDR1 MNHNS and CDR2 SASEGT. The CDR3 region is CASSAGPWRETQYF. The CDR3, as DNA: TGTGCCAGCAGCGCCGGGCCCTGGAGGGAGACCCAGTACTTC.

The chain couples TRBV7-2 to TRBJ2-7; TRBD2 matches 8 bases. The CDR3 length is 16 residues. CDR1 and CDR2 from the germline V gene are SGHTA and FQGNSA. Unmatched junction bases numbered 9, after V lost 1 base and J lost 4 bases. CDR3 sequence (DNA): TGTGCCAGCAGCTTAGGAGCGGATAGCGGGGTGTACGAGCAGTACTTC. This sequence encodes CASSLGADSGVYEQYF.

This chain joins TRBV5-6 and TRBJ1-2; D may be TRBD1 (5 bases). Trimming took 0 bases from V and 4 from J, leaving 13 bases between them. The CDR3 has 15 amino acids. The germline gives CDR1 SGHDT, CDR2 YYEEEE. The CDR3 region has the DNA TGTGCCAGCAGCTTGGCCATTCCGGGACTCTATGGCTACACCTTC. Translated: CASSLAIPGLYGYTF.

The chain uses TRBV7-8 and TRBJ1-2; 8 bases line up with TRBD1. Germline CDR1 is SGHVS and CDR2 is FQNEAQ. Trimming cost V 4 bases and J 4 bases; bases outside gene matches: 11. CDR3 length: 16 residues. CDR3 amino acids: CASSSRRDRGGYGYTF. In DNA, the CDR3 is TGTGCCAGCAGCTCCCGTCGTGACAGGGGTGGCTATGGCTACACCTTC.

This clone was seen only once. The same CDR3 can be traced to other DNA sequences in this sample. CDR3 sequence (DNA): TGTGCCAGCTCACCCACATACGCAACTAATGAAAAACTGTTTTTT. Translated: CASSPTYATNEKLFF. The genes are TRBV18 and TRBJ1-4; D gene unclear. The germline V and J ends were trimmed by 3 bases and 0 bases, with 8 bases remaining between them. The CDR3 has 15 amino acids. CDR1 is KGHSH and CDR2 is LQKENI in the germline V gene.

The rearrangement joins TRBV9 to TRBJ2-3; TRBD1 matches at 9 bases. This CDR3 has 18 residues. The V and J ends lost 0 bases and 3 bases, in that order; junction bases with no gene match: 11. Germline CDR1 reads SGDLS; CDR2 reads YYNGEE. In nucleotides, the CDR3 is TGTGCCAGCAGCGTAGTCGCCCGAAGGGACAGGGAGACAGATACGCAGTATTTT. It yields the protein CASSVVARRDRETDTQYF.

The count of this clone is one. Here the CDR3 DNA reads TGTGCCAGCGGGAAAGGGGGCCTTGAAGCTTTCTTT. It is translated as CASGKGGLEAFF. The chain couples TRBV28 to TRBJ1-1, with 7 bases matching TRBD1. Per germline, CDR1 MDHEN and CDR2 SYDVKM. The J segment lost 7 bases and the V segment lost 8 bases, leaving 7 bases of the junction unmatched. This CDR3 spans 12 amino acids.

This chain connects TRBV9 to TRBJ1-4; 7 nucleotides match TRBD1. Germline assignment: CDR1 SGDLS and CDR2 YYNGEE. The CDR3 contains 15 residues. The ends lost 4 bases at V and 2 bases at J; junction bases unmatched: 5. This CDR3 is CASSPRDSTNEKLFF. The CDR3 nucleotides are TGTGCCAGCAGCCCCCGGGACAGTACTAATGAAAAACTGTTTTTT.

The J gene is TRBJ1-2, the V gene TRBV7-9; tentative D call: TRBD1 (6 bases). The V gene lost 5 bases and the J gene lost 2 bases, with 12 bases spanning the gap. Germline CDR1 is SEHNR and CDR2 is FQNEAQ (reference sequence). CDR3 length: 14 amino acids. CDR3 DNA: TGTGCCAGCAGCCCAATAGGGGGAAACTATGGCTACACCTTC. Translation gives CASSPIGGNYGYTF.

The rearrangement joins TRBV6-1 to TRBJ1-1, with a tentative D call TRBD1 (6 bases). The CDR3 loop spans 16 amino acids. Trimming shortened V by 3 bases and J by 4 bases, and 18 bases separated the two germline ends. The germline V gene encodes CDR1 MNHNS and CDR2 SASEGT. CDR3 bases: TGTGCCAGCAGTGATAAGGGGGGGGTCCTAGGCACTGAAGCTTTCTTT. Translated, it gives CASSDKGGVLGTEAFF.

The genes are TRBV6-5 and TRBJ2-1; the match to TRBD2 covers 10 bases. The J segment lost 11 bases and the V segment lost 7 bases, leaving 2 bases of the junction unmatched. Germline-derived CDR1 and CDR2 are MNHEY and SVGAGI. There are 11 residues in the CDR3. This chain's CDR3 is CASKAGGQQFF. DNA of the CDR3: TGTGCCAGCAAAGCGGGGGGGCAGCAGTTCTTC.

This clone showed up just a few times. The chain links TRBV7-9 to TRBJ2-7; 8 bases align to TRBD2. Trimming cost V 2 bases and J 4 bases; bases outside gene matches: 4. Germline lookup yields CDR1 SEHNR and CDR2 FQNEAQ (reference sequence). CDR3 length equals 14 residues. As DNA, the CDR3 is TGTGCCAGCAGCTTACTAGCGGGCATGTACGAGCAGTACTTC. Its translation is CASSLLAGMYEQYF.

This chain uses TRBV30 with TRBJ2-7; D is possibly TRBD2 (5 bases). V dropped 0 bases and J dropped 6 bases, with 15 bases sitting between them. The germline V gene has CDR1 GTSNPN and CDR2 SVGIG (reference sequence). The CDR3 has 14 residues. This CDR3 is CAWSVVLEMGEQYF. As DNA, the CDR3 is TGTGCCTGGAGTGTGGTACTAGAAATGGGCGAGCAGTACTTC.

This chain links TRBV7-2 with TRBJ2-7, with D hard to call. V was pared by 5 bases and J by 2 bases, with 10 bases between. This CDR3 spans 13 amino acids. CDR1 and CDR2 (germline): SGHTA, FQGNSA. CDR3 amino acids: CASSPRETYEQYF. The CDR3 nucleotides are TGTGCCAGCAGCCCTCGTGAGACCTACGAGCAGTACTTC.

J is TRBJ2-5 and V is TRBV10-3, with D perhaps TRBD1 (6 bases). This CDR3 has 14 residues. Trimming shortened V by 5 bases and J by 3 bases, and 13 bases separated the two germline ends. From germline, CDR1 is ENHRY and CDR2 SYGVKD. CDR3 residues: CAISKQGGEETQYF. CDR3 in DNA: TGTGCCATCAGTAAACAGGGTGGGGAAGAGACCCAGTACTTC.

J is TRBJ2-5 and V is TRBV7-2; a possible D gene is TRBD2 (6 bases). The ends were cut back, 5 bases at V and 1 base at J, with 17 bases in the middle. This CDR3 region has 16 residues. Looked up from germline, CDR1 is SGHTA and CDR2 is FQGNSA. CDR3 coding DNA: TGTGCCAGCAGCCGGAACGGGGGATCCCTCCAAGAGACCCAGTACTTC. The encoded protein is CASSRNGGSLQETQYF.

V is TRBV2 and J is TRBJ2-2; 7 nucleotides agree with TRBD2. This CDR3 comprises 12 residues. V lost 10 bases to trimming and J lost 8 bases; unmatched junction nucleotides: 7. Germline CDR1 and CDR2: SNHLY and FYNNEI. The CDR3 loop reads CATGLVAGELFF. Written as DNA, the CDR3 is TGTGCCACCGGACTAGTGGCGGGGGAGCTGTTTTTT.

The chain carries TRBV18 and TRBJ2-7, with 7 nucleotides matching TRBD1. This CDR3 spans 14 amino acids. CDR1 is KGHSH, CDR2 LQKENI, per germline. The V and J ends lost 4 bases and 3 bases, in that order; junction bases with no gene match: 6. CDR3 in DNA: TGTGCCAGCTCACGACAGGGTGCGGACTACGAGCAGTACTTC. Residues: CASSRQGADYEQYF.

J is TRBJ1-4 and V is TRBV5-1; D remains unclear. The ends were cut back, 1 base at V and 4 bases at J, with 5 bases in the middle. The germline V gene encodes CDR1 SGHRS and CDR2 YFSETQ. This CDR3 is built from 13 residues. The CDR3 bases are TGCGCCAGCAGCTTGTTCAGTAATGAAAAACTGTTTTTT. The encoded protein is CASSLFSNEKLFF.

About this clone: Other nucleotide sequences in the sample specify the same CDR3. The chain is built from TRBV7-6 and TRBJ1-4; D is ambiguous. The V and J ends lost 2 bases and 5 bases respectively, with 6 bases between them. The CDR3 covers 13 residues. Germline CDR1 and CDR2: SGHVS and FNYEAQ. CDR3: CASSLSRNEKLFF. The CDR3 DNA follows: TGTGCCAGCAGCTTATCCAGGAATGAAAAACTGTTTTTT.

This chain links TRBV6-1 with TRBJ1-2; 9 bases match TRBD1. The trim removed 3 bases at V and 4 bases at J, leaving 6 bases unmatched. Germline CDR1 and CDR2: MNHNS and SASEGT. The CDR3 totals 15 residues. The DNA for the CDR3 is TGTGCCAGCAGTGACCGGACAGGGGAGGCCTATGGCTACACCTTC. Its protein is CASSDRTGEAYGYTF.

This chain joins TRBV2 and TRBJ2-4; D is ambiguous. Deletions cut 3 bases from V and 0 bases from J, with 6 bases between. The CDR3 has 14 residues. Germline CDR1 is SNHLY and CDR2 is FYNNEI. CDR3 sequence: CASSDQLAKNIQYF. The CDR3 DNA sequence: TGTGCCAGCAGTGACCAACTAGCCAAAAACATTCAGTACTTC.

The rearrangement links TRBV18 to TRBJ1-2; the D is unclear. Per germline, CDR1 KGHSH and CDR2 LQKENI. Trimming took 2 bases from V and 9 from J, leaving 16 bases between them. The CDR3 has 14 residues. CDR3 sequence: CASSPLSSSVSYTF. For the CDR3, the DNA is TGTGCCAGCTCACCATTAAGTAGTTCGGTGAGCTACACCTTC.

The V gene is TRBV19, the J gene TRBJ2-3; D might be TRBD2 (6 bases). Germline V lookup: CDR1 LNHDA, CDR2 SQIVND (reference sequence). The CDR3 spans 15 residues. V lost 4 bases to trimming and J lost 3 bases, with 14 bases between them. In DNA form, the CDR3 reads TGTGCCAGTAGTAGGCAGGGACTGGGGACAGATACGCAGTATTTT. Amino acids: CASSRQGLGTDTQYF.

Note on this clone: The junction departs from germline at one end; a sequencing error may be responsible. This chain uses TRBV2 with TRBJ2-5; D remains ambiguous. The CDR3 is made up of 11 amino acids. Germline CDR1 reads SNHLY; CDR2 reads FYNNEI. The CDR3, as DNA: TGCGTGACGGAGTACCAAGAGACCCAGTACTTC. Residues: CVTEYQETQYF.

J is TRBJ1-2 and V is TRBV5-4; D call uncertain. The CDR3 covers 14 residues. V was trimmed by 4 bases and J by 5 bases, leaving 15 bases between them. Germline assignment: CDR1 SGHNT and CDR2 YYREEE (reference sequence). The CDR3 sequence: CASSPGGVPYGYTF. The DNA of the CDR3 is TGTGCCAGCAGCCCGGGCGGGGTTCCGTATGGCTACACCTTC. Drawing the rest from reference TRBV5-4 and TRBJ1-2, the complete variable domain is ETGVTQSPTHLIKTRGQQVTLRCSSQSGHNTVSWYQQALGQGPQFIFQYYREEENGRGNFPPRFSGLQFPNYSSELNVNALELDDSALYLCASSPGGVPYGYTFGSGTRLTVV.

This clone is categorized as large. This sequence joins TRBV2 and TRBJ1-1; TRBD1 aligns across 7 bases. Germline assignment: CDR1 SNHLY and CDR2 FYNNEI. With 7 bases clipped from V and 7 bases from J, the junction kept 12 bases outside the gene matches. The CDR3 runs 14 residues. DNA for the CDR3: TGTGCCAGCAATACCGGGACAGCTTTCGTTGAAGCTTTCTTT. This sequence encodes CASNTGTAFVEAFF.

The V and J genes are TRBV30 and TRBJ1-3; TRBD1 is a possible D gene (5 bases). V was clipped by 7 bases and J by 2 bases, with 12 bases between them. The CDR3 runs 13 residues. CDR1 and CDR2 from the germline V gene are GTSNPN and SVGIG (reference sequence). The CDR3 sequence is CASPDRAGNTIYF. CDR3 in DNA: TGTGCCTCCCCCGACAGAGCTGGAAACACCATATATTTT.

The V and J genes are TRBV7-2 and TRBJ1-2; 9 bases agree with TRBD1. Germline trimming cut 4 bases from V and 8 bases from J; bases unmatched to any gene: 11. Germline CDR1 is SGHTA and CDR2 is FQGNSA. This CDR3 is 15 amino acids long. The CDR3 DNA sequence: TGTGCCAGCAGCTCAAGGACAGGGGCCCCCGGGGGCTACACCTTC. This sequence encodes CASSSRTGAPGGYTF.

The rearrangement joins TRBV5-1 to TRBJ2-1; 7 bases align to TRBD2. The CDR3 consists of 16 residues. CDR1 and CDR2 (germline): SGHRS, YFSETQ. Trimming removed 7 bases from V and 5 bases from J; junction bases left unmatched: 15. CDR3 protein: CASGLYPGLPNNEQFF. Written as DNA, the CDR3 is TGCGCCAGCGGACTATATCCGGGACTACCGAACAATGAGCAGTTCTTC.

The V and J genes are TRBV5-4 and TRBJ2-3, with 7 bases identical to TRBD2. CDR1 is SGHNT, CDR2 YYREEE, per germline (reference sequence). With 3 bases clipped from V and 1 base from J, the junction kept 5 bases outside the gene matches. The CDR3 loop spans 15 amino acids. The CDR3 coding sequence is TGTGCCAGCAGCTCCGCTAGCGGTGGCACAGATACGCAGTATTTT. Amino acids: CASSSASGGTDTQYF.